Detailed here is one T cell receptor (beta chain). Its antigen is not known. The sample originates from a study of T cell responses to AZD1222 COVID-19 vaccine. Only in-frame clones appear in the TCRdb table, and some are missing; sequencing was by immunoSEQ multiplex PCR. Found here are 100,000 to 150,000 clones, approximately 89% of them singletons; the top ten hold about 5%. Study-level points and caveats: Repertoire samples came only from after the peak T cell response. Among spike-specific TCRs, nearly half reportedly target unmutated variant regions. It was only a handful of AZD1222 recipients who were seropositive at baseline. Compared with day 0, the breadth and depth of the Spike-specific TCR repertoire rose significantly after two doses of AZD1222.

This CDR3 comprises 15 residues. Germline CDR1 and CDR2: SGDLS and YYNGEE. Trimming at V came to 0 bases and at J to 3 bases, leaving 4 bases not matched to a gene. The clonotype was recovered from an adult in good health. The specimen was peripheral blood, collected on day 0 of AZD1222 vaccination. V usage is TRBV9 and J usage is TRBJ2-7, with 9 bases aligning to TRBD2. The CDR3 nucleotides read TGTGCCAGCAGCGTAGGACTAGCGGCAATCTACGAGCAGTACTTC. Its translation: CASSVGLAAIYEQYF.